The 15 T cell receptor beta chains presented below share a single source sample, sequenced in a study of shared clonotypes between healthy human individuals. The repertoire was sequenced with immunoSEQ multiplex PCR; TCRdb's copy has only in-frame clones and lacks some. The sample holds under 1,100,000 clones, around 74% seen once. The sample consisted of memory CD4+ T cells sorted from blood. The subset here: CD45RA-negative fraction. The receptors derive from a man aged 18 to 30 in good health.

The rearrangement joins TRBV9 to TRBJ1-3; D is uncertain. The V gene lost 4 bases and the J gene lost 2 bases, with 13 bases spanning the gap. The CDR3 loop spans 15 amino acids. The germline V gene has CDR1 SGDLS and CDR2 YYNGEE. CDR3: CASSRFQATGNTIYF. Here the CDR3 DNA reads TGTGCCAGCAGCCGGTTCCAAGCTACTGGAAACACCATATATTTT.

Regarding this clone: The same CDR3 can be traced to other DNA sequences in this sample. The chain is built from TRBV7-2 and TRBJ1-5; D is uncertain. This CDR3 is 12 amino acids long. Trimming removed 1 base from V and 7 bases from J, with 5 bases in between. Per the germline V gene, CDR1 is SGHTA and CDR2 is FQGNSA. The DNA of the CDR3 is TGTGCCAGCAGCTTAGATGGACAGCCCCAGCATTTT. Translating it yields CASSLDGQPQHF.

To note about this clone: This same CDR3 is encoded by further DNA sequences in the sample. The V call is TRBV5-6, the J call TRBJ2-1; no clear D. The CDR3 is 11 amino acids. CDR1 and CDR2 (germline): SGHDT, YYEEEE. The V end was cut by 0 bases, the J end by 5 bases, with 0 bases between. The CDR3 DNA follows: TGTGCCAGCAGCTTGGACAATGAGCAGTTCTTC. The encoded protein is CASSLDNEQFF.

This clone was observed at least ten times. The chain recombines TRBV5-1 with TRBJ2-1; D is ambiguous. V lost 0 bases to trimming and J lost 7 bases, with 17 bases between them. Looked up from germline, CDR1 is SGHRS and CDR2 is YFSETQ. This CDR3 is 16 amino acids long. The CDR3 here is CASSLEVTGAWNEQFF. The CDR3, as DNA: TGCGCCAGCAGCTTGGAGGTCACCGGAGCGTGGAATGAGCAGTTCTTC. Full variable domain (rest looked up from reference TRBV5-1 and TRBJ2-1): KAGVTQTPRYLIKTRGQQVTLSCSPISGHRSVSWYQQTPGQGLQFLFEYFSETQRNKGNFPGRFSGRQFSNSRSEMNVSTLELGDSALYLCASSLEVTGAWNEQFFGPGTRLTVL.

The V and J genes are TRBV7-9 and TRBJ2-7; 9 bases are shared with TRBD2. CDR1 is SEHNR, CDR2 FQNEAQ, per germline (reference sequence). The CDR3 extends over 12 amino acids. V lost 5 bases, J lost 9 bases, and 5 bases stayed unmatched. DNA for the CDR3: TGTGCCAGCAGCCTATTAGCGGGGGCGCAGTACTTC. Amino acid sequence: CASSLLAGAQYF. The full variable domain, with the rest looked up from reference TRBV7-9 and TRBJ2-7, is DTGVSQNPRHKITKRGQNVTFRCDPISEHNRLYWYRQTLGQGPEFLTYFQNEAQLEKSRLLSDRFSAERPKGSFSTLEIQRTEQGDSAMYLCASSLLAGAQYFGPGTRLTVT.

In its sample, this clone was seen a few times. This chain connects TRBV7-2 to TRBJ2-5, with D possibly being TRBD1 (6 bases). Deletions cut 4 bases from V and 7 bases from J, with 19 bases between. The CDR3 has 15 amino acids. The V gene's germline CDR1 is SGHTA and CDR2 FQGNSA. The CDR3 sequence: CASSSSRPGVGTQYF. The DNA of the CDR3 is TGTGCCAGCAGCTCGAGTCGTCCAGGGGTAGGGACCCAGTACTTC.

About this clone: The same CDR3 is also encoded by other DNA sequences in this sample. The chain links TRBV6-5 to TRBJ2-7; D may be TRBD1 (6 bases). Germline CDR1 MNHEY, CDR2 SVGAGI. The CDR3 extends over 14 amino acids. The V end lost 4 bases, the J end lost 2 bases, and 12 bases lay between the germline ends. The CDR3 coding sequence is TGTGCCAGCAGTTCCCCACAGGGTACCTACGAGCAGTACTTC. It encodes CASSSPQGTYEQYF.

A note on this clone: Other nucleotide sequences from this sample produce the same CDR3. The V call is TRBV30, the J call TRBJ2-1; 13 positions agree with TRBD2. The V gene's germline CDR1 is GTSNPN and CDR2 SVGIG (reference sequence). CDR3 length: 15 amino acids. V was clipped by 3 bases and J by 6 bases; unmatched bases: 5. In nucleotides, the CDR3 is TGTGCCTGGAGCACAACTAGCGGGGGGGCCAATGAGCAGTTCTTC. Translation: CAWSTTSGGANEQFF.

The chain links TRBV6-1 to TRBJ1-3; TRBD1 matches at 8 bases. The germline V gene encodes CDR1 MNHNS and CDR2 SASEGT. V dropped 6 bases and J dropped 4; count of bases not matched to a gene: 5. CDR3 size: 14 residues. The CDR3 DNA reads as TGTGCCAGCAGCGACAGGGGTATCGGAAACACCATATATTTT. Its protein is CASSDRGIGNTIYF.

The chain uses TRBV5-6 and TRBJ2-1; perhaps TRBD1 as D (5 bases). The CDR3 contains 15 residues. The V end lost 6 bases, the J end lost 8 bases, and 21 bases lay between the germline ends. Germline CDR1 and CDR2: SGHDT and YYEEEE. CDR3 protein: CASNRIFEVGYEQFF. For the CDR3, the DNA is TGTGCCAGCAACAGGATCTTTGAAGTAGGTTATGAGCAGTTCTTC.

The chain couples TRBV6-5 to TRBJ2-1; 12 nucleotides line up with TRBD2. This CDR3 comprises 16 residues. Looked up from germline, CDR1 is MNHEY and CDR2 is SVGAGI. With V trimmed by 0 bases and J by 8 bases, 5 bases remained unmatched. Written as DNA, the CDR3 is TGTGCCAGCAGTTACTCACGGACTAGCGGGACCCATGAGCAGTTCTTC. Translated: CASSYSRTSGTHEQFF.

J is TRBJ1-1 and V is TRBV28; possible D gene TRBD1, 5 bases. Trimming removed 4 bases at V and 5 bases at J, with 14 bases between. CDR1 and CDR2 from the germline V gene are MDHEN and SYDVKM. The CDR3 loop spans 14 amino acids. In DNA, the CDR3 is TGTGCCAGCAGTTGGGGGGGTGCTTCTACTGAAGCTTTCTTT. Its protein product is CASSWGGASTEAFF. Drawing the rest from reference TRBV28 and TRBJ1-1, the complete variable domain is DVKVTQSSRYLVKRTGEKVFLECVQDMDHENMFWYRQDPGLGLRLIYFSYDVKMKEKGDIPEGYSVSREKKERFSLILESASTNQTSMYLCASSWGGASTEAFFGQGTRLTVV.

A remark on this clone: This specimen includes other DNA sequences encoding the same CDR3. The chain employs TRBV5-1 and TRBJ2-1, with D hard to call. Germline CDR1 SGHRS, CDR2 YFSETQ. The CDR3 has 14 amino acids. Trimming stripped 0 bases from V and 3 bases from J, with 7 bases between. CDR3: CASSLDSSYNEQFF. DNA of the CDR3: TGCGCCAGCAGCTTGGACAGTAGCTACAATGAGCAGTTCTTC.

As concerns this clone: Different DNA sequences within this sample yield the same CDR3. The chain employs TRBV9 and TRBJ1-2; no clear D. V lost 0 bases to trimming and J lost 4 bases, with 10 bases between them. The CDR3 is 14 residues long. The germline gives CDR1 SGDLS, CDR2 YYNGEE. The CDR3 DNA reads TGTGCCAGCAGCGTAGGTGGAGAGTCCTATGGCTACACCTTC. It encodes CASSVGGESYGYTF.

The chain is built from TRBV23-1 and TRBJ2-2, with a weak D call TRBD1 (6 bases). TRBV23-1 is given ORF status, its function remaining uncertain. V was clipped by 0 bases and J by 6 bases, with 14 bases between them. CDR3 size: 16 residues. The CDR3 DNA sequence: TGCGCCAGCAGTCAATCGAGGCAGGGGAGAGCCGGGGAGCTGTTTTTT. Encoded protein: CASSQSRQGRAGELFF.